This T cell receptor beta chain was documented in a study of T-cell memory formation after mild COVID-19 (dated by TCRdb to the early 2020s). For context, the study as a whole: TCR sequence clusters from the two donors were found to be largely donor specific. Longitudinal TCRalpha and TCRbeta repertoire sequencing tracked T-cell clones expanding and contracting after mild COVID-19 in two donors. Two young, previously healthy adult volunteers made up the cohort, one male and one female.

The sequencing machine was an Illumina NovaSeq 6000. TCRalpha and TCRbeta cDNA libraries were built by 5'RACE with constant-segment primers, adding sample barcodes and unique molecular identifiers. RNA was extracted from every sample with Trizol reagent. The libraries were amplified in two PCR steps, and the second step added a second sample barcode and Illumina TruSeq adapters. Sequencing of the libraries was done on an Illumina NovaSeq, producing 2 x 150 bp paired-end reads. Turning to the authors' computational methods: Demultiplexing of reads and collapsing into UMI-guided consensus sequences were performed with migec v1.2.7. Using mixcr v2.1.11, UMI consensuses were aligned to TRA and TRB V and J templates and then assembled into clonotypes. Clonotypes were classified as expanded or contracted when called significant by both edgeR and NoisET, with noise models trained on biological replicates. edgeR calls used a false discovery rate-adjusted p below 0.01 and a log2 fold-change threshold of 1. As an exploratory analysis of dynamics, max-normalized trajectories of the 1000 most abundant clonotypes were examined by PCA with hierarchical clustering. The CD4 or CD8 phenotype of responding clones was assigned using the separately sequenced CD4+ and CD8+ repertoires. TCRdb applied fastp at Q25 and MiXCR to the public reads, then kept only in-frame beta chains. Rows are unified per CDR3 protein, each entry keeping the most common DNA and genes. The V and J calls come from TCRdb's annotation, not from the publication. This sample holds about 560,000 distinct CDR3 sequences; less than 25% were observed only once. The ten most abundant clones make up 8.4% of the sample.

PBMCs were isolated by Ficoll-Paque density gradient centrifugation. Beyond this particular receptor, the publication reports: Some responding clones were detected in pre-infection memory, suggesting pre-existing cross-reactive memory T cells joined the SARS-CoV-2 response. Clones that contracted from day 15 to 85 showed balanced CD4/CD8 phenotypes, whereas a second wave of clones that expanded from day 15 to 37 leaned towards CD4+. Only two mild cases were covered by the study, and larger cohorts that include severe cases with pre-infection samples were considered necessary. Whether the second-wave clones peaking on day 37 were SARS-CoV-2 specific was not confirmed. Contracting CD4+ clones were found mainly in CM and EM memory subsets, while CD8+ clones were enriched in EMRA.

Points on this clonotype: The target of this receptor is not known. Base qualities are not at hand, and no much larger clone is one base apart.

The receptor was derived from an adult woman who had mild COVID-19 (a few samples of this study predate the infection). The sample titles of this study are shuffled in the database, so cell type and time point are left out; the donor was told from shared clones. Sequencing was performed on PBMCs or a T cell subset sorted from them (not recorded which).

The CDR3 is CASSFGQGRPNQPQHF. In nucleotide form, the sequence is TGTGCCAGCAGCTTCGGGCAGGGGCGGCCCAATCAGCCCCAGCATTTT. The rearranged chain carries TRBV7-9 and TRBJ1-5, and possibly TRBD1, on 6 matching bases. The CDR3 numbers 16 residues from cysteine through phenylalanine. CDR3 DNA is the only sequence kept; it has 48 bases, read in frame from the first base. Cut back by 3 bases and 3 bases, the V and J ends lie 15 bases apart. CDR1 and CDR2, per the germline V gene (reference sequence), are SEHNR and FQNEAQ. Outside the CDR3, residues come from the reference TRBV7-9 and TRBJ1-5 proteins, so the full variable domain is: DTGVSQNPRHKITKRGQNVTFRCDPISEHNRLYWYRQTLGQGPEFLTYFQNEAQLEKSRLLSDRFSAERPKGSFSTLEIQRTEQGDSAMYLCASSFGQGRPNQPQHFGDGTRLSIL.